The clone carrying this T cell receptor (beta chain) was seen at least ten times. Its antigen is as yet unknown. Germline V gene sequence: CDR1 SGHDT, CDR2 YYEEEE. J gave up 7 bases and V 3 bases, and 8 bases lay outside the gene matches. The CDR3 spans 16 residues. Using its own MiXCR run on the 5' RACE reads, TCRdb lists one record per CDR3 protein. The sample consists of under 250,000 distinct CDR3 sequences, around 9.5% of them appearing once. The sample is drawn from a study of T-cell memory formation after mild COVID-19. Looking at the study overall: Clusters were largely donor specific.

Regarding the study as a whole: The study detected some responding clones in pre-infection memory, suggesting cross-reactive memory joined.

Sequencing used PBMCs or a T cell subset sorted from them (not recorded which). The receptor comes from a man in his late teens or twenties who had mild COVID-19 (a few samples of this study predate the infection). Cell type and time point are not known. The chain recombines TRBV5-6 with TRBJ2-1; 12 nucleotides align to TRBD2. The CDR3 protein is CASSSYLAGGVNEQFF. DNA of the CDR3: TGTGCCAGCAGCTCGTATCTAGCGGGGGGGGTAAATGAGCAGTTCTTC.